Below are 23 T cell receptor beta chains sequenced from a single sample in a study of metastatic and nonmetastatic thyroid tumors. Until they underwent thyroid surgery, no patient had received any treatment. TCRdb re-called clones from the PCR reads using MiXCR. This sample has 30,000 or so clones; approximately 30% occur once, and the top ten carry almost 8%. Material for sequencing was blood. These receptors all stem from a female donor with papillary thyroid cancer or a benign thyroid nodule (not recorded which). Some clones in this sample may be carry-over from other donors' samples.

This clone was recorded many times. V is TRBV4-1 and J is TRBJ2-7, with 7 bases fitting TRBD1. Looked up from germline, CDR1 is MGHRA and CDR2 is YSYEKL. Trimming took 4 bases from V and 3 from J; bases not matched to a gene: 6. The CDR3 runs to 14 residues. In DNA form, the CDR3 reads TGCGCCAGCAGCCGACAGGGACCGAACTACGAGCAGTACTTC. It is translated as CASSRQGPNYEQYF.

This clone has a handful of counts. The chain carries TRBV6-1 and TRBJ2-3; 8 bases match TRBD1. There are 15 residues in the CDR3. The germline gives CDR1 MNHNS, CDR2 SASEGT. V trimming: 6 bases; J trimming: 3 bases; junction bases outside the gene matches: 8. CDR3 region: CASRLQGERTDTQYF. CDR3 DNA sequence: TGTGCCAGCAGGCTACAGGGGGAGAGAACAGATACGCAGTATTTT.

The gene calls are TRBV4-2 and TRBJ1-1; TRBD1 is a possible D gene (6 bases). Germline assignment: CDR1 LGHNA and CDR2 YNFKEQ. V lost 3 bases to trimming and J lost 4 bases, with 12 bases between them. This CDR3 has 14 residues. CDR3 nucleotides: TGTGCCAGCAGCCAGATCAGGGGAGGCACTGAAGCTTTCTTT. It codes for CASSQIRGGTEAFF.

This clone was seen many times. The J gene is TRBJ2-1, the V gene TRBV19, with unresolved D. Between the trimmed V and J ends, which lost 0 bases and 4 bases, there was a span of 4 bases. CDR1 is LNHDA, CDR2 SQIVND, per germline (reference sequence). The CDR3 contains 13 residues. CDR3 region: CASSIEGYNEQFF. The CDR3 nucleotides are TGTGCCAGTAGTATAGAGGGGTACAATGAGCAGTTCTTC.

J is TRBJ1-1 and V is TRBV20-1, with D maybe TRBD1 (5 bases). From germline, CDR1 is DFQATT and CDR2 SNEGSKA (reference sequence). The CDR3 runs 15 residues. Trimming took off 3 bases at V and 9 bases at J, with 23 bases between the two ends. The CDR3 bases are TGCAGTGCTAGGGGGCGGGGAGGGATGAACAATAAAGCTTTCTTT. This gives the protein CSARGRGGMNNKAFF.

In this sample, this clone turned up many times. A read error may produce the germline difference seen at one junction end. The V and J genes are TRBV5-4 and TRBJ2-6; 9 bases are a match to TRBD1. CDR3 size: 16 residues. Germline V gene data show CDR1 as SGHNT and CDR2 as YYREEE (reference sequence). CDR3 amino acids: CASSWGQGRGANVLTF. CDR3 DNA sequence: TGCGCCAGCAGCTGGGGACAGGGTAGAGGGGCCAACGTCCTGACTTTC.

By sample fraction, this clone is medium-sized. Different DNA sequences within this sample yield the same CDR3. This chain links TRBV28 with TRBJ2-7, with a possible D match to TRBD2 (5 bases). V was shortened by 8 bases and J by 7 bases, with 27 bases between the two germline ends. The CDR3 loop spans 16 amino acids. Germline V lookup: CDR1 MDHEN, CDR2 SYDVKM. CDR3 nucleotides: TGTGCCAGCGGTACAGAAGTGGAAACCTTTTCGGGGGAGCAGTACTTC. Translating it yields CASGTEVETFSGEQYF.

Ten or more counts support this clone. The J gene is TRBJ1-2, the V gene TRBV6-1; D is perhaps TRBD1 (5 bases). Trimming left V 7 bases short and J 2 bases short, with 14 bases between. The germline CDR1 and CDR2 sequences are MNHNS and SASEGT. The CDR3 has 14 amino acids. CDR3 sequence reads: CASTNPGRNYGYTF. CDR3 in DNA: TGTGCCAGCACCAACCCGGGGCGAAACTATGGCTACACCTTC.

This clone was counted many times. A much larger clone is a single base away; this may be a read error. The gene calls are TRBV14 and TRBJ2-1; 8 bases line up with TRBD1. The germline V gene encodes CDR1 SGHDN and CDR2 FVKESK. The CDR3 covers 15 residues. In nucleotides, the CDR3 is TGTGCCAGCAGCCAATACAGGGGGGCGGGCAATGAGCAGCTCTTC. It translates to CASSQYRGAGNEQLF.

This clone was seen repeatedly, ten times or more. The CDR3 region has the DNA TGCGCCAGCAGCCAAGATTCGGAGGCCACTCGAGAAAAACTGTTTTTT. This translates into CASSQDSEATREKLFF. This chain uses TRBV4-1 with TRBJ1-4; unclear D gene. This CDR3 has 16 residues. Germline loops: CDR1 MGHRA, CDR2 YSYEKL. Trimming pared 0 bases from V and 8 bases from J, leaving 16 bases between.

This clone has more than one count but fewer than ten. This rearrangement joins TRBV6-5 to TRBJ1-1; tentatively, D is TRBD1 (6 bases). Germline values: CDR1 MNHEY, CDR2 SVGAGI. V lost 5 bases, J lost 1 base, and 14 bases lay in between. This CDR3 contains 15 residues. The CDR3 coding sequence is TGTGCCAGCAGTACTGAATACAGGGCGAACACTGAAGCTTTCTTT. It specifies CASSTEYRANTEAFF.

This clone was counted ten times or more. This sequence may be a read error, since a much larger clone differs from it by one base. The genes are TRBV2 and TRBJ1-2, with D perhaps matching TRBD1 (5 bases). V was cut by 1 base and J by 9 bases, with 12 bases left in between. The CDR3 spans 13 residues. Germline assignment: CDR1 SNHLY and CDR2 FYNNEI. In DNA form, the CDR3 reads TGTGCCAGCAGTGAAGAGGGGAGGGATTGCTACACCTTC. Protein sequence: CASSEEGRDCYTF.

This clone came up many times. The rearrangement joins TRBV27 to TRBJ1-2; no definite D call. V lost 6 bases and J lost 0, with 14 bases in between. This CDR3 comprises 15 residues. Germline CDR1 is MNHEY and CDR2 is SMNVEV (reference sequence). The CDR3 is CASRLTDGANYGYTF. The CDR3 nucleotides are TGTGCCAGCAGACTAACGGACGGAGCTAACTATGGCTACACCTTC.

Only a few counts were recorded for this clone. V usage is TRBV27 and J usage is TRBJ2-3; D is undetermined. CDR1 is MNHEY and CDR2 is SMNVEV in the germline V gene (reference sequence). The CDR3 length is 15 residues. Trimming removed 2 bases at V and 6 bases at J, with 15 bases between. CDR3 sequence (DNA): TGTGCCAGCAGTTTAGTGGGATGGGGAAGTGATACGCAGTATTTT. Translation gives CASSLVGWGSDTQYF.

The rearrangement joins TRBV20-1 to TRBJ1-1; D is undetermined. This CDR3 spans 13 amino acids. CDR1 is DFQATT and CDR2 is SNEGSKA in the germline V gene (reference sequence). V lost 3 bases to trimming and J lost 5 bases, with 13 bases between them. CDR3 amino acids: CSASGARRTEAFF. CDR3 DNA: TGCAGTGCTAGTGGCGCCCGGAGGACTGAAGCTTTCTTT.

This clone occurred a few times. The V gene is TRBV6-4, the J gene TRBJ2-1; TRBD2 matches 12 bases. The junction had 0 bases not matched to a gene; V was cut back by 3 bases and J by 6 bases. The CDR3 totals 14 residues. Germline lookup yields CDR1 MRHNA and CDR2 SNTAGT. CDR3: CASSELAGGNEQFF. Here the CDR3 DNA reads TGTGCCAGCAGTGAACTAGCGGGAGGCAATGAGCAGTTCTTC.

To note about this clone: A junction end diverges from the germline sequence, so it may reflect a read error. V and J are TRBV7-9 and TRBJ2-2; no definite D call. CDR1 and CDR2 (germline): SEHNR, FQNEAQ (reference sequence). The CDR3 spans 14 residues. The CDR3 reads CASRLDRSTRELFF. The CDR3 bases are TGTGCCAGCAGATTGGACCGCAGCACCCGGGAGCTGTTTTTT.

The J gene is TRBJ2-7, the V gene TRBV7-2; 9 nucleotides align to TRBD2. J lost 2 bases, V lost 0 bases, and 5 bases had no gene match. CDR3 size: 16 residues. Germline V gene data show CDR1 as SGHTA and CDR2 as FQGNSA. The CDR3 region is CASSLARKRGAYEQYF. In DNA, the CDR3 is TGTGCCAGCAGCTTAGCGCGCAAGCGGGGGGCCTACGAGCAGTACTTC.

On this clone: Likely a read error: the CDR3 ends without its conserved phenylalanine or tryptophan. This sequence joins TRBV12-3 or TRBV12-4 and TRBJ1-4; no definite D call. This CDR3 has 12 residues. Trimming took off 3 bases at V and 8 bases at J, with 7 bases between the two ends. The CDR3 sequence: CASSFPHEKLFI. Here the CDR3 DNA reads TGTGCCAGCAGTTTTCCCCACGAAAAACTGTTTATA.

The chain combines TRBV11-2 with TRBJ2-7; TRBD1 is a possible D gene (6 bases). Trimming removed 6 bases from V and 6 bases from J, with 24 bases in between. Germline V gene sequence: CDR1 SGHAT, CDR2 FQNNGV. The CDR3 spans 16 residues. CDR3 amino acids: CASSKETGQPTPEQYF. CDR3 sequence (DNA): TGTGCCAGCAGTAAAGAAACCGGACAGCCCACCCCCGAGCAGTACTTC.

This clone was seen many times. This may be a read error, as it is one base from a much larger clone. The identical CDR3 is also encoded by other nucleotide sequences in the sample. The rearrangement links TRBV19 to TRBJ1-5, with 8 bases matching TRBD1. CDR1 and CDR2 (germline): LNHDA, SQIVND (reference sequence). V gave up 2 bases and J gave up 3 bases; unmatched junction bases: 9. This CDR3 has 17 residues. The CDR3 DNA reads TGTGCCAGTAGTATACGACCTTACAGGGGGTACAATCAGCCCCAGCATTTT. It codes for CASSIRPYRGYNQPQHF. Full variable domain (remainder filled in from reference TRBV19 and TRBJ1-5): DGGITQSPKYLFRKEGQNVTLSCEQNLNHDAMYWYRQDPGQGLRLIYYSQIVNDFQKGDIAEGYSVSREKKESFPLTVTSAQKNPTAFYLCASSIRPYRGYNQPQHFGDGTRLSIL.

Ten or more counts support this clone. V and J are TRBV2 and TRBJ2-1; 8 bases match TRBD1. CDR3 length: 13 amino acids. The trim removed 5 bases at V and 6 bases at J, leaving 3 bases unmatched. Looked up from germline, CDR1 is SNHLY and CDR2 is FYNNEI. CDR3 in amino acids: CASSQGAGNEQFF. The CDR3 coding sequence is TGTGCCAGCAGTCAGGGGGCCGGCAATGAGCAGTTCTTC.

This clone was found a few times. The chain recombines TRBV6-2 or TRBV6-3 with TRBJ2-7; 7 nucleotides line up with TRBD1. Germline-derived CDR1 and CDR2 are MNHEY and SVGEGT. The V and J ends lost 5 bases and 2 bases, in that order; junction bases with no gene match: 9. The length of the CDR3 is 15 residues. CDR3 sequence (DNA): TGTGCCAGCAGTCCCGGGACAGCACCTCCCTACGAGCAGTACTTC. This encodes CASSPGTAPPYEQYF.